This T cell receptor beta chain was captured in a study of identical twins. V gave up 5 bases and J gave up 4 bases; unmatched junction bases: 9. Germline V gene sequence: CDR1 SNHLY, CDR2 FYNNEI. This CDR3 is built from 15 residues. TCRdb fed the 5' RACE reads into MiXCR, producing one record per CDR3 protein. The sample includes about 240,000 distinct CDR3 sequences, 12% of them seen just once. The sample was also reused in another study, on yellow fever vaccine responses in identical twins.

The genes are TRBV2 and TRBJ2-3, with TRBD2 matching 7 bases. This receptor was obtained from a woman between 18 and 30 years old in good health. Sequencing used memory (CD45RO+) T cells sorted from blood. Written as DNA, the CDR3 is TGTGCCAGCAGTCCTAGGACTAGTCAGGCAGATACGCAGTATTTT. Translating gives CASSPRTSQADTQYF.